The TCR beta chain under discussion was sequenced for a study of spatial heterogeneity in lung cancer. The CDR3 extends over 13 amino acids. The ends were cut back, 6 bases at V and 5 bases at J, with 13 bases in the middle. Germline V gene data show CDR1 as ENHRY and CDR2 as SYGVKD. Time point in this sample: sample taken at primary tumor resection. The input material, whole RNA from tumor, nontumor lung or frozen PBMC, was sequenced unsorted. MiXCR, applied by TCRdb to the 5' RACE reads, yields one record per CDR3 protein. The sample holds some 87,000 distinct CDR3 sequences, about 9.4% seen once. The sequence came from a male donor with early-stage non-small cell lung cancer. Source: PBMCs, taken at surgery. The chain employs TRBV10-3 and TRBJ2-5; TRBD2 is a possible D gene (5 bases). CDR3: CAIRSEGVETQYF. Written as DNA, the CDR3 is TGTGCCATCAGGTCAGAGGGTGTGGAGACCCAGTACTTC.